The 7 T cell receptor beta chains in this list originate from one sample, sequenced in a study of CD8+CD57+ T cells in acquired aplastic anemia. CDR3 and TCR beta VDJ profiling relied on genomic DNA as the template. A single record per CDR3 protein comes from TCRdb applying MiXCR to the reads. The data contain 150,000 or so distinct CDR3 sequences, more than 45% of them seen just once; the ten biggest clones take up 1.1%. Sequenced patients had shown CD8+CD57+ cell expansion by flow cytometry. The sample consisted of sorted CD4+, CD8+, or CD8+CD57+ T cells (not recorded which) from PBMCs. These receptors all come from a human donor with aplastic anemia.

This clonotype was seen ten or more times. The CDR3 sequence is CASSLGLRETQYF. Written as DNA, the CDR3 is TGTGCCAGCAGCTTGGGCCTTAGGGAGACCCAGTACTTC. The chain is built from TRBV7-8 and TRBJ2-5; D gene ambiguous. Per the germline V gene, CDR1 is SGHVS and CDR2 is FQNEAQ. The CDR3 contains 13 residues. The V end lost 3 bases, the J end lost 5 bases, and 10 bases lay between the germline ends.

With regard to this clonotype: One end of the junction does not line up with germline, which may come from a read error. The rearrangement uses TRBV20-1 and TRBJ2-7; 9 bases line up with TRBD2. Germline assignment: CDR1 DFQATT and CDR2 SNEGSKA (reference sequence). The CDR3 loop spans 14 amino acids. The CDR3 region is CGAGRAGGIYEQYF. The CDR3 DNA reads as TGCGGTGCTGGTCGGGCGGGGGGGATCTACGAGCAGTACTTC.

The rearrangement uses TRBV7-2 and TRBJ2-5, with TRBD2 as a possible D gene (5 bases). The length of the CDR3 is 13 residues. Germline values: CDR1 SGHTA, CDR2 FQGNSA. Trimming took off 1 base at V and 3 bases at J, with 6 bases between the two ends. The CDR3 sequence: CASSLERKETQYF. The CDR3 coding sequence is TGTGCCAGCAGCTTAGAGCGGAAAGAGACCCAGTACTTC.

This clonotype has only one observation. This chain links TRBV7-6 with TRBJ2-1; the D is unclear. Germline V gives CDR1 SGHVS, CDR2 FNYEAQ. V lost 4 bases and J lost 1, with 11 bases in between. The CDR3 contains 15 residues. The CDR3 DNA reads as TGTGCCAGCAGCTCCTCCGGACGATCCTACAATGAGCAGTTCTTC. Protein: CASSSSGRSYNEQFF.

This clonotype was seen at least ten times. The chain is built from TRBV19 and TRBJ1-5, with D uncertain. V gave up 2 bases and J gave up 5 bases, with 13 bases separating them. There are 15 residues in the CDR3. Germline V gives CDR1 LNHDA, CDR2 SQIVND (reference sequence). DNA of the CDR3: TGTGCCAGTAGTATAAGGGCACCTTTGGATCAGCCCCAGCATTTT. Its translation: CASSIRAPLDQPQHF.

Worth noting for this clonotype: One base away lies a much larger clone, so this may be a sequencing read error. The rearrangement uses TRBV6-1 and TRBJ2-1, with D hard to call. The length of the CDR3 is 10 residues. Trimming cost V 3 bases and J 8 bases, with 2 bases left between them. CDR1 and CDR2 from the germline V gene are MNHNS and SASEGT. CDR3 sequence reads: CASSDDEQFF. DNA of the CDR3: TGTGCCAGCAGTGACGATGAGCAGTTCTTC.

CDR3 amino acids: CSARLLGQDYNSPLHF. CDR3 in DNA: TGCAGTGCTAGACTCCTCGGACAGGATTATAATTCACCCCTCCACTTT. The rearrangement links TRBV20-1 to TRBJ1-6, with 7 bases matching TRBD1. V shed 2 bases and J 4 bases; nucleotides not matched to a gene: 8. The length of the CDR3 is 16 residues. Per germline, CDR1 DFQATT and CDR2 SNEGSKA (reference sequence).